This TCR beta chain was captured by sequencing in a study of blood T cell repertoires in COVID-19 (dated by TCRdb to between 2020 and 2021). For the study in its entirety: Samples covering the acute and convalescent phases of COVID-19 were provided by collaborators in the United States, Italy and Spain. The prospective study material was composed of cDNA or gDNA derived from T cells, B-cell-depleted T cells, or PBMCs. Subjects who had been exposed to COVID-19, were actively infected with it, or had recovered from it provided the deeply sampled blood TCRbeta repertoires that made up the dataset. The repertoires were made available in a free public database intended to serve as a resource for research on the immune response to SARS-CoV-2. The samples were drawn from two sources: the first 160 participants of the ongoing ImmuneRACE study, and 1,200 or so subjects contributed by 6 global collaborators. Nearly every sample came with metadata listing a de-identified subject ID, COVID-19 status, age in years and sex. Where available, HLA class I and class II types were taken from metadata supplied by the sample provider and were not determined by assay-based typing.

Whole blood was collected in K2EDTA tubes by collaborating institutions according to the institutions' own protocols. For TCRbeta analysis, collaborators shipped samples in one of three forms: frozen whole blood, isolated PBMCs, or DNA extracted from either of those sample types. TCRbeta CDR3 regions were amplified from genomic DNA by means of the immunoSEQ Assay, a bias-controlled multiplex PCR. The study's processing was this. Within the assay, amplification of reference gene primers was used to estimate how many nucleated cells each sample contained. To quantify the absolute abundance of each unique TCRbeta CDR3 rearrangement, sequence reads were collapsed and filtered. Productive Simpson clonality was computed per sample as the square root of Simpson's diversity index over productive rearrangements. What TCRdb holds here is the immuneACCESS table cut down to in-frame rearrangements. Part of the clones is not present; checked against another copy, under half of the missing clones reflect an unresolved V gene, and the others are unexplained. The V and J calls and clone size are taken from that table; D and trimming were inferred from the DNA. In this sample the table shows around 250,000 clones, around four fifths of which occur a single time. In total, the top ten clones hold roughly 5.8% of the sample.

General findings and caveats noted by the study authors: Clinical and demographic metadata were provided uncurated, with the amount varying by source and participant.

V is pared back by 5 bases and J by 9 bases, with 2 bases lying between the germline termini. CDR1 and CDR2 are drawn from the germline V gene: SQVTM, ANQGSEA. Taken from cysteine to phenylalanine, the CDR3 has 8 residues. Just the 24-base CDR3 DNA is kept, in frame starting at base 1. Worth noting for this clone: This receptor's antigen is unknown. Qualities for individual bases were not recorded, and no much larger clone is one base off.

The chain is encoded by TRBV29-1 joined to TRBJ1-5, with the D gene not confidently named. Sequencing input: peripheral blood. The receptor was derived from an elderly man with acute or convalescent COVID-19. Read as DNA, the sequence is TGCAGCGTTCGGCCCCAGCATTTT. Its coded protein is CSVRPQHF.